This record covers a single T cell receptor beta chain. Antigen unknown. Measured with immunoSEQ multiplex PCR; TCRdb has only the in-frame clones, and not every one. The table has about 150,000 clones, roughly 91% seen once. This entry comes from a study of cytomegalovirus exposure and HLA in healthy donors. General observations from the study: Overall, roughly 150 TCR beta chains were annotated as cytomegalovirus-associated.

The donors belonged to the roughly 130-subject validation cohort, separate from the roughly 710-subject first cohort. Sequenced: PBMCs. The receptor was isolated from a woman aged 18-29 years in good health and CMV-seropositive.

As DNA, the CDR3 is TGCGCCAGCAGCCATCTTCGGACTAGCGGGGGGCACGAGCAGTACTTC. This gives the protein CASSHLRTSGGHEQYF. The gene calls are TRBV4-3 and TRBJ2-7; TRBD2 matches at 14 bases. The trim removed 3 bases at V and 5 bases at J, leaving 6 bases unmatched. CDR1 LGHNA and CDR2 YSLEER come from the germline V gene. The CDR3 extends over 16 amino acids.